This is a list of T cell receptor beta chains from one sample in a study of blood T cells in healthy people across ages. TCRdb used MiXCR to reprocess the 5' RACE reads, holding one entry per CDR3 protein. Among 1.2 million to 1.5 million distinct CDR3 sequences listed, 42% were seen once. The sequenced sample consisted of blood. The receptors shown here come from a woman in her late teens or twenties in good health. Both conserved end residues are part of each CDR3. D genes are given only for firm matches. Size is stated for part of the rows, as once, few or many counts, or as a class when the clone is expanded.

CASSYLGDEQFF	TGTGCCAGCAGTTATTTAGGGGATGAGCAGTTCTTC	.	few	TRBV5-5	TRBJ2-1
CASSLGEGAADGYTF	TGTGCCAGCAGTCTCGGAGAAGGGGCAGCCGATGGCTACACCTTC	.	.	TRBV3-1	TRBJ1-2
CASGNRDRGEEPQHF	TGTGCCAGCGGTAACCGGGACAGGGGTGAGGAGCCCCAGCATTTT	TRBD1	few	TRBV6-8	TRBJ1-5
CASSQWGLAGTTDTQYF	TGTGCCAGCAGCCAATGGGGACTAGCCGGGACGACAGATACGCAGTATTTT	TRBD2	.	TRBV4-2	TRBJ2-3
CASSPAQGTDTQYF	TGTGCCAGCTCACCCGCACAGGGCACAGATACGCAGTATTTT	.	few	TRBV18	TRBJ2-3
CSVEEGDRDHIQYF	TGCAGCGTTGAAGAGGGGGACAGGGACCACATTCAGTACTTC	TRBD1	many	TRBV29-1	TRBJ2-4
CASSHLGRNDGYTF	TGTGCCAGCAGCCACTTGGGCAGAAACGATGGCTACACCTTC	.	few	TRBV3-1	TRBJ1-2
CASSPSDRRSDEQFF	TGTGCCAGCAGTCCCTCGGACAGGCGGAGCGATGAGCAGTTCTTC	TRBD1	.	TRBV28	TRBJ2-1
CASSVEGGETYEQYF	TGTGCCAGCAGCGTAGAGGGAGGGGAGACCTACGAGCAGTACTTC	TRBD2	.	TRBV9	TRBJ2-7
CASSPNSGVSYNEQFF	TGTGCCAGCTCCCCGAATAGCGGGGTCTCCTACAATGAGCAGTTCTTC	TRBD2	few	TRBV18	TRBJ2-1
CASSQAGGGAYNEQFF	TGTGCCAGCAGCCAAGCCGGCGGGGGGGCGTACAATGAGCAGTTCTTC	TRBD2	.	TRBV3-1	TRBJ2-1
CASSQRGGSSNQPQHF	TGCGCCAGCAGCCAAAGAGGGGGTAGTAGCAATCAGCCCCAGCATTTT	.	.	TRBV4-1	TRBJ1-5
CASSYRDFQEAQYF	TGTGCCAGCAGCTACCGGGACTTCCAAGAGGCCCAGTACTTC	.	.	TRBV7-2	TRBJ2-5
CASSLRAPNTGELFF	TGTGCCAGCAGTTTAAGGGCACCGAACACCGGGGAGCTGTTTTTT	.	.	TRBV27	TRBJ2-2
CASSFGGLGRGITDTQYF	TGTGCCAGCAGTTTCGGGGGGTTGGGGCGGGGGATCACAGATACGCAGTATTTT	TRBD2	.	TRBV12-3/TRBV12-4	TRBJ2-3
CANRTGGVGLDTQYF	TGTGCCAACAGGACAGGGGGCGTGGGGCTAGATACGCAGTATTTT	TRBD1	.	TRBV28	TRBJ2-3
CASSEDRRPHGYTF	TGCGCCAGCAGCGAAGACAGGAGACCCCATGGCTACACCTTC	.	.	TRBV5-1	TRBJ1-2
CASSEDRYYEQYF	TGTGCCAGCAGTGAGGACAGGTACTACGAGCAGTACTTC	TRBD1	few	TRBV2	TRBJ2-7
CASSQGDDYEQYF	TGTGCCAGCAGCCAAGGAGACGACTACGAGCAGTACTTC	.	.	TRBV3-1	TRBJ2-7
CASHGGQGLLYNEQFF	TGTGCCAGCCATGGGGGGCAGGGGCTTCTCTACAATGAGCAGTTCTTC	.	few	TRBV12-3/TRBV12-4	TRBJ2-1
CASTRTGEGQFF	TGTGCCAGCACAAGGACAGGGGAAGGGCAGTTCTTC	TRBD1	.	TRBV6-1	TRBJ2-1
CASSDRGEYGYTF	TGTGCCAGCAGTGATCGGGGGGAATATGGCTACACCTTC	.	few	TRBV25-1	TRBJ1-2
CASSLLVRDEQFF	TGTGCCAGCAGCCTACTAGTGAGGGATGAGCAGTTCTTC	.	.	TRBV7-2	TRBJ2-1
CASIPDGSDTQYF	TGTGCCAGCATCCCAGACGGGTCGGATACGCAGTATTTT	.	.	TRBV13	TRBJ2-3
CSARRGAYNEQFF	TGCAGTGCTAGGCGGGGGGCCTACAATGAGCAGTTCTTC	TRBD2	.	TRBV20-1	TRBJ2-1
CASSTGYGRNIQYF	TGTGCCAGCAGCACCGGCTACGGACGGAACATTCAGTACTTC	.	.	TRBV5-4	TRBJ2-4
CSVQAGYEQYF	TGCAGCGTCCAGGCGGGGTACGAGCAGTACTTC	.	many	TRBV29-1	TRBJ2-7
CAISEMDRGLWGEQYF	TGTGCCATCAGTGAGATGGACAGGGGGCTTTGGGGGGAGCAGTACTTC	TRBD1	once	TRBV10-3	TRBJ2-5
CASRLGRSANYGYTF	TGTGCCAGCAGACTCGGACGGTCAGCTAACTATGGCTACACCTTC	.	few	TRBV27	TRBJ1-2
CASDRTGLAGSSGQFF	TGCGCCAGCGACCGGACCGGACTAGCGGGGAGTTCGGGGCAGTTCTTC	TRBD2	few	TRBV5-1	TRBJ2-1
CASGGDSNYGYTF	TGTGCTAGTGGTGGGGACAGTAACTATGGCTACACCTTC	TRBD1	.	TRBV12-5	TRBJ1-2
CASSPPANLANQPQHF	TGTGCCAGCTCTCCCCCCGCCAACCTGGCTAATCAGCCCCAGCATTTT	.	.	TRBV28	TRBJ1-5
CASSQGYRGLSDEQYF	TGCGCCAGCAGCCAAGGGTACAGGGGGCTGTCCGACGAGCAGTACTTC	TRBD1	once	TRBV4-1	TRBJ2-7
CASSSDRDRNEKLFF	TGTGCCAGCAGCTCAGACCGGGACAGAAATGAAAAACTGTTTTTT	TRBD1	.	TRBV7-8	TRBJ1-4
CAISAQGQFKSSGANVLTF	TGTGCCATCAGTGCCCAGGGACAGTTCAAGAGCTCTGGGGCCAACGTCCTGACTTTC	TRBD1	.	TRBV10-3	TRBJ2-6
CASSLKEPPSLTDTQYF	TGTGCCAGCAGCTTAAAAGAGCCCCCCTCCCTCACAGATACGCAGTATTTT	.	few	TRBV7-2	TRBJ2-3
CSVGGQGSYEQYF	TGCAGCGTTGGGGGACAGGGCTCCTACGAGCAGTACTTC	TRBD1	few	TRBV29-1	TRBJ2-7
CASSQAGAVSYEQYF	TGTGCCAGCAGCCAGGCGGGGGCCGTCTCCTACGAGCAGTACTTC	.	.	TRBV3-1	TRBJ2-7
CSGASGTGGLSQPQHF	TGCAGTGGTGCGTCCGGGACAGGGGGCCTTAGTCAGCCCCAGCATTTT	TRBD1	.	TRBV20-1	TRBJ1-5
CASSRTQGIGTEAFF	TGTGCCAGCAGCCGCACGCAGGGTATCGGCACTGAAGCTTTCTTT	.	.	TRBV7-2	TRBJ1-1